The 24 T cell receptor beta chains below were found in one sample sequenced in a study of graft-versus-host responses after intestinal transplantation (dated by TCRdb to 2020 to 2023). Antigens for these TCRs are unknown. The receptor library was made with the immunoSEQ multiplex PCR assay. TCRdb holds this immuneACCESS table with in-frame rearrangements only. Some clones are missing; in checked studies, unresolved V genes explain under half, and the rest has no known cause. The sample profile shows tens of thousands of clones; under 95% of them were found once. Roughly 2% of the sample rests with the top ten. The time point label for this specimen denotes: cells obtained before transplantation from donor or recipient. Sequenced material: unstimulated CD8+ T cells sorted from spleen or lymph node cells, taken before intestinal transplant. The source is a human donor who received an intestinal transplant.

This sequence joins TRBV2 and TRBJ2-3; D remains unclear. CDR1 and CDR2 from the germline V gene are SNHLY and FYNNEI. The CDR3 has 12 amino acids. V lost 3 bases and J lost 5, with 6 bases in between. DNA of the CDR3: TGTGCCAGCAGTGACTATTTAGATACGCAGTATTTT. The encoded protein is CASSDYLDTQYF.

This clone has only a few counts. The V call is TRBV6-1, the J call TRBJ2-1; D not certain. The CDR3 sequence is 15 residues long. Trimming removed 0 bases at V and 0 bases at J, with 6 bases between. The germline gives CDR1 MNHNS, CDR2 SASEGT. Here the CDR3 DNA reads TGTGCCAGCAGTGAAGCACGGAGCTCCTACAATGAGCAGTTCTTC. Its protein is CASSEARSSYNEQFF.

Of note for this clone: Other DNA sequences in the same sample also yield this CDR3. V is TRBV9 and J is TRBJ1-2; D is perhaps TRBD1 (5 bases). V shed 3 bases and J shed 7 bases, with 19 bases lying between them. CDR3 length: 15 amino acids. Germline loops: CDR1 SGDLS, CDR2 YYNGEE. The CDR3 is CASSGLSAGPGGYTF. The CDR3 nucleotides read TGTGCCAGCAGCGGTCTCAGCGCGGGGCCTGGTGGCTACACCTTC.

This chain links TRBV5-8 with TRBJ2-1, with TRBD1 matching over 8 bases. J lost 8 bases, V lost 4 bases, and 5 bases had no gene match. Germline V gene lookup returns CDR1 SGHTS and CDR2 YDEGEE. The length of the CDR3 is 13 residues. CDR3 coding DNA: TGTGCCAGCAGCCTAATACAGGGGGATGAGCAGTTCTTC. It is translated as CASSLIQGDEQFF.

This sequence joins TRBV4-1 and TRBJ1-6; D is ambiguous. The CDR3 length is 15 residues. The germline V and J ends were trimmed by 5 bases and 7 bases, with 15 bases remaining between them. CDR1 MGHRA and CDR2 YSYEKL come from the germline V gene. Here the CDR3 reads CASSKSDPGNSPLHF. In DNA form, the CDR3 reads TGCGCCAGCAGCAAATCTGACCCGGGGAATTCACCCCTCCACTTT.

The chain combines TRBV5-5 with TRBJ2-7; 9 positions match TRBD1. Losses at the gene ends were 4 bases for V and 9 bases for J; bases not matched to a gene: 17. The germline gives CDR1 SGHKS, CDR2 YYEKEE (reference sequence). The CDR3 spans 16 residues. This CDR3 reads CASSEPLTGGFRGQYF. CDR3 DNA: TGTGCCAGCAGCGAGCCGCTGACAGGGGGTTTTCGTGGGCAGTACTTC.

Only one count was recorded for this clone. The rearrangement joins TRBV7-2 to TRBJ2-2; tentatively, D is TRBD2 (6 bases). Trimming cost V 5 bases and J 6 bases, with 19 bases left between them. Germline V gene lookup returns CDR1 SGHTA and CDR2 FQGNSA. The CDR3 is 16 amino acids. CDR3 sequence (DNA): TGTGCCAGCAGCCACCTGGGACTCCCAGAGGCCGGGGAGCTGTTTTTT. Protein: CASSHLGLPEAGELFF.

V is TRBV5-5 and J is TRBJ2-7; D is perhaps TRBD1 (5 bases). The CDR3 is 15 amino acids. Germline CDR1 SGHKS, CDR2 YYEKEE (reference sequence). Trimming took 1 base from V and 5 from J, leaving 16 bases between them. DNA of the CDR3: TGTGCCAGCAGCTTGTGGCAGGGCCTTTCCAACGAGCAGTACTTC. It is translated as CASSLWQGLSNEQYF. The full variable domain, with the rest looked up from reference TRBV5-5 and TRBJ2-7, is DAGVTQSPTHLIKTRGQQVTLRCSPISGHKSVSWYQQVLGQGPQFIFQYYEKEERGRGNFPDRFSARQFPNYSSELNVNALLLGDSALYLCASSLWQGLSNEQYFGPGTRLTVT.

This chain uses TRBV14 with TRBJ1-1, with D possibly being TRBD1 (6 bases). CDR3 length: 14 amino acids. Trimming stripped 5 bases from V and 6 bases from J, with 16 bases between. The germline gives CDR1 SGHDN, CDR2 FVKESK. CDR3 DNA: TGTGCCAGCAGCAGCGGCAACAGGGTCCCTGAAGCTTTCTTT. Translated, it gives CASSSGNRVPEAFF.

The chain carries TRBV19 and TRBJ1-1; no reliable D call. The germline CDR1 and CDR2 sequences are LNHDA and SQIVND (reference sequence). The CDR3 loop spans 15 amino acids. With 5 bases removed from V and 0 bases from J, the gap between germline ends came to 13 bases. The CDR3 loop is CASSFSGQMNTEAFF. The CDR3 DNA sequence: TGTGCCAGTAGTTTTTCAGGCCAGATGAACACTGAAGCTTTCTTT.

The V call is TRBV4-3, the J call TRBJ1-2; D remains ambiguous. Trimming shortened V by 0 bases and J by 4 bases, and 9 bases separated the two germline ends. There are 14 residues in the CDR3. Looked up from germline, CDR1 is LGHNA and CDR2 is YSLEER. Here the CDR3 DNA reads TGCGCCAGCAGCCAAGAAGAGGCCCCCTATGGCTACACCTTC. This encodes CASSQEEAPYGYTF.

This clone was found once. The chain employs TRBV4-2 and TRBJ1-2; D unresolved. This CDR3 spans 14 amino acids. In germline, CDR1 is LGHNA, CDR2 YNFKEQ. Trimming shortened V by 7 bases and J by 7 bases, and 19 bases separated the two germline ends. This CDR3 is CASTTTGEVGGYTF. For the CDR3, the DNA is TGTGCCAGCACCACTACGGGTGAAGTGGGTGGCTACACCTTC.

A single count supports this clone. The J gene is TRBJ2-1, the V gene TRBV25-1; no definite D call. The CDR3 has 14 residues. With 5 bases removed from V and 8 bases from J, the gap between germline ends came to 16 bases. Germline loops: CDR1 MGHDK, CDR2 SYGVNS. CDR3 protein: CASSPSDGVYEQFF. The CDR3 coding sequence is TGTGCCAGCAGTCCCAGTGATGGAGTGTATGAGCAGTTCTTC.

J is TRBJ2-7 and V is TRBV18; unclear D gene. Deletions cut 1 base from V and 0 bases from J, with 7 bases between. CDR1 is KGHSH and CDR2 is LQKENI in the germline V gene. This CDR3 spans 14 amino acids. CDR3 loop: CASSPRRLSYEQYF. For the CDR3, the DNA is TGTGCCAGCTCACCACGCAGGCTCTCCTACGAGCAGTACTTC.

The chain combines TRBV9 with TRBJ2-3; 13 bases map to TRBD2. Germline V gives CDR1 SGDLS, CDR2 YYNGEE. The CDR3 length is 16 residues. V was pared by 3 bases and J by 6 bases, with 7 bases of the junction left unmatched. The chain's CDR3 is CASSEGLAGRSDTQYF. CDR3 in DNA: TGTGCCAGCAGCGAGGGACTAGCGGGGCGGTCGGATACGCAGTATTTT. The full variable domain, rest sourced from reference TRBV9 and TRBJ2-3, is DSGVTQTPKHLITATGQRVTLRCSPRSGDLSVYWYQQSLDQGLQFLIQYYNGEERAKGNILERFSAQQFPDLHSELNLSSLELGDSALYFCASSEGLAGRSDTQYFGPGTRLTVL.

The chain links TRBV29-1 to TRBJ1-1; the D is unclear. V was trimmed by 2 bases and J by 8 bases, leaving 21 bases between them. CDR1 SQVTM and CDR2 ANQGSEA come from the germline V gene. The CDR3 runs to 15 residues. The chain's CDR3 is CSVELGWGVDGEAFF. The DNA for the CDR3 is TGCAGCGTTGAACTTGGGTGGGGAGTTGACGGGGAAGCTTTCTTT.

The chain uses TRBV5-1 and TRBJ1-1; D unresolved. The CDR3 runs to 13 residues. Germline V gene lookup returns CDR1 SGHRS and CDR2 YFSETQ. Trimming removed 1 base at V and 3 bases at J, with 7 bases between. The CDR3 is CASSLLTDTEAFF. CDR3 bases: TGCGCCAGCAGCTTGCTTACGGACACTGAAGCTTTCTTT. Variable domain in full (rest from reference TRBV5-1 and TRBJ1-1): KAGVTQTPRYLIKTRGQQVTLSCSPISGHRSVSWYQQTPGQGLQFLFEYFSETQRNKGNFPGRFSGRQFSNSRSEMNVSTLELGDSALYLCASSLLTDTEAFFGQGTRLTVV.

The V and J genes are TRBV6-5 and TRBJ2-3; the D gene is possibly TRBD2 (6 bases). Germline CDR1 is MNHEY and CDR2 is SVGAGI. This CDR3 region has 13 residues. V shed 7 bases and J shed 6 bases, with 14 bases lying between them. CDR3 residues: CASTQAGPDTQYF. The CDR3 nucleotides read TGTGCCAGCACCCAAGCGGGTCCGGATACGCAGTATTTT.

The count of this clone is one. J is TRBJ2-6 and V is TRBV2; 12 positions agree with TRBD2. After removal of 4 bases from V and 2 bases from J, the junction contained 15 bases not matched to a gene. Germline CDR1 reads SNHLY; CDR2 reads FYNNEI. This CDR3 has 21 residues. The CDR3 DNA is TGTGCCAGCAGTGCCCTACCATTGACTAGCGGGGGAACTGCTGGGGCCAACGTCCTGACTTTC. Amino acids: CASSALPLTSGGTAGANVLTF.

The rearrangement uses TRBV14 and TRBJ2-7, with D possibly TRBD2 on 6 matching bases. This CDR3 has 15 amino acids. Trimming removed 5 bases at V and 2 bases at J, with 16 bases between. Germline CDR1 SGHDN, CDR2 FVKESK. The CDR3 reads CASSVELATAYEQYF. The CDR3 DNA reads as TGTGCCAGCAGCGTCGAGCTAGCGACCGCCTACGAGCAGTACTTC. Full variable domain (outside the CDR3, taken from reference TRBV14 and TRBJ2-7): EAGVTQFPSHSVIEKGQTVTLRCDPISGHDNLYWYRRVMGKEIKFLLHFVKESKQDESGMPNNRFLAERTGGTYSTLKVQPAELEDSGVYFCASSVELATAYEQYFGPGTRLTVT.

The chain couples TRBV11-3 to TRBJ1-2, with a weak D call TRBD1 (5 bases). The CDR3 loop spans 14 amino acids. Deletions cut 3 bases from V and 4 bases from J, with 12 bases between. Germline V gene data show CDR1 as SGHNT and CDR2 as YENEEA. The CDR3 DNA follows: TGTGCCAGCAGCTTCGTCAGGGTGACCTATGGCTACACCTTC. Translated, it gives CASSFVRVTYGYTF.

This chain connects TRBV30 to TRBJ2-3; TRBD1 aligns across 9 bases. The V and J ends lost 3 bases and 0 bases, in that order; junction bases with no gene match: 4. Germline CDR1 GTSNPN, CDR2 SVGIG (reference sequence). The CDR3 runs 15 residues. The DNA of the CDR3 is TGTGCCTGGAGAGGGACAGGGTACAGCACAGATACGCAGTATTTT. This codes for CAWRGTGYSTDTQYF.

The genes are TRBV30 and TRBJ1-2; D is undetermined. Germline V gives CDR1 GTSNPN, CDR2 SVGIG (reference sequence). This CDR3 is built from 12 residues. The V and J ends lost 4 bases and 4 bases respectively, with 10 bases between them. CDR3 amino acids: CAWKEGGYGYTF. The CDR3 nucleotides read TGTGCCTGGAAAGAGGGCGGCTATGGCTACACCTTC.

The chain uses TRBV27 and TRBJ2-7, with TRBD1 matching 8 bases. The V segment lost 2 bases and the J segment 2 bases; nucleotides outside the gene matches: 8. Germline loops: CDR1 MNHEY, CDR2 SMNVEV (reference sequence). The CDR3 has 16 residues. CDR3 sequence (DNA): TGTGCCAGCAGTTTAACCGGACAGGGAGTTGCCTACGAGCAGTACTTC. Its protein is CASSLTGQGVAYEQYF.